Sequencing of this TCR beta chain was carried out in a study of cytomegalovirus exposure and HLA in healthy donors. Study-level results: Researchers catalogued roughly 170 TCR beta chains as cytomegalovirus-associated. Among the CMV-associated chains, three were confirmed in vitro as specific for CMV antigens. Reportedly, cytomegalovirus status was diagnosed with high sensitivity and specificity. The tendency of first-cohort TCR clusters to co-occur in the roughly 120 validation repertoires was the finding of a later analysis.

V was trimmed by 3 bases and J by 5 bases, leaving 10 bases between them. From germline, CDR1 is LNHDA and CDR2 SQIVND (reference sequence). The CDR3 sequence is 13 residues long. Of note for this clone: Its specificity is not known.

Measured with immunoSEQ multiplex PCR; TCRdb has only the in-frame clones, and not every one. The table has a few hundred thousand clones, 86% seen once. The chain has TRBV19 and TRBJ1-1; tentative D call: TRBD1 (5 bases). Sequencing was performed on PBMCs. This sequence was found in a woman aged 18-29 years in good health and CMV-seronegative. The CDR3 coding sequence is TGTGCCAGTAGTATCCCCCCAGGGACTGAAGCTTTCTTT. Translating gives CASSIPPGTEAFF.